The present T cell receptor beta chain was sequenced within a study of blood T cell repertoires in COVID-19. Study details: From T cells, B-cell-depleted T cells, or PBMCs came the material, which was cDNA or gDNA.

As processed by the authors: Researchers report that nucleated cell counts were estimated from reference gene primer amplification. Profiling relied on immunoSEQ multiplex PCR, and the TCRdb table lists in-frame clones only, not all of them. That table gives V, J and clone size, and the DNA gave D and trimming. The sample records tens of thousands of clones, 88% being singletons. The germline CDR1 and CDR2 sequences are SNHLY and FYNNEI. CDR3 length: 14 residues. Trimming stripped 2 bases from V and 6 bases from J, with 13 bases between. Specimen: peripheral blood. The chain links TRBV2 to TRBJ1-2; D is possibly TRBD1 (5 bases). The sequence was obtained from a human donor in a cohort sampled during active COVID-19. CDR3 nucleotide sequence: TGTGCCAGCAGTGAAATCGGGGGTAAGGATGGCTACACCTTC. Translated: CASSEIGGKDGYTF.